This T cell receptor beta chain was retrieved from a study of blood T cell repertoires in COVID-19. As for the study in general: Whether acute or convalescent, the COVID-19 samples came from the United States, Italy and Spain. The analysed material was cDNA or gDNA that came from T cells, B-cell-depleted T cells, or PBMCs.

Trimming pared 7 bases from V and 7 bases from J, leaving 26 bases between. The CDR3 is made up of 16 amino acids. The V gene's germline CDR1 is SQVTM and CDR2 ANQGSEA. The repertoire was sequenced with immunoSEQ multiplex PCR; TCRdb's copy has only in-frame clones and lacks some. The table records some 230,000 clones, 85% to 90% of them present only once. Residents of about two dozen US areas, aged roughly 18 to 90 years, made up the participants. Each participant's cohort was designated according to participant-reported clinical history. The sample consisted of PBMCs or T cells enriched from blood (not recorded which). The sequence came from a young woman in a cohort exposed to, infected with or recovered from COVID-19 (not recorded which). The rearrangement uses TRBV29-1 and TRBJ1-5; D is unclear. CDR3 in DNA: TGCAGCGCCTCCCGTCGTCCACGGTTGTTTCCCCAGCCCCAGCATTTT. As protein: CSASRRPRLFPQPQHF.